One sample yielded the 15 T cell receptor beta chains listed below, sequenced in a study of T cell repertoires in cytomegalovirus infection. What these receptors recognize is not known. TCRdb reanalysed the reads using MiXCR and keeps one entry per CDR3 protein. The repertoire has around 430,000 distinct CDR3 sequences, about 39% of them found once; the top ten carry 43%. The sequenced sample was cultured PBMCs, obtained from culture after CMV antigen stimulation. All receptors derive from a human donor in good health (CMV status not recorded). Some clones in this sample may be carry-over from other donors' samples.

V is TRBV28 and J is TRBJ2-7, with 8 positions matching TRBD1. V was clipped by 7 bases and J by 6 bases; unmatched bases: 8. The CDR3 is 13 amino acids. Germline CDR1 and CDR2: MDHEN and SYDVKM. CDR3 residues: CASTPGQAGEQYF. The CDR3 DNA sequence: TGTGCCAGCACTCCGGGACAGGCTGGCGAGCAGTACTTC.

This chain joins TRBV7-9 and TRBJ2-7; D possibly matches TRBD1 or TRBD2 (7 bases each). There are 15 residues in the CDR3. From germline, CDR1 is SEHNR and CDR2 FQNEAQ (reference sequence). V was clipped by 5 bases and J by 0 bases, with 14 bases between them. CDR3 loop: CASSRQGGGSYEQYF. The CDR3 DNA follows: TGTGCCAGCAGCCGACAGGGCGGGGGCTCCTACGAGCAGTACTTC.

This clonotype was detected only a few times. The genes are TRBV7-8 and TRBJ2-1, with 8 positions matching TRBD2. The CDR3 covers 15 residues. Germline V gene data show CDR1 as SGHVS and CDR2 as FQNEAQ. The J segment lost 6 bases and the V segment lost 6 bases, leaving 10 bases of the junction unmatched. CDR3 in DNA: TGTGCCAGCAGGGGGGGCGGGGGGCCCGTCAATGAGCAGTTCTTC. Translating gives CASRGGGGPVNEQFF.

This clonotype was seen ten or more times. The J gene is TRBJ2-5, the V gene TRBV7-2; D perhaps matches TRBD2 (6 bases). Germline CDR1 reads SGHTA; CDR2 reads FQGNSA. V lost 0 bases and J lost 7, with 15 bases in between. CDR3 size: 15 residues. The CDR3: CASSLAEGVRGTQYF. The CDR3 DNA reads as TGTGCCAGCAGCTTAGCGGAGGGTGTCCGGGGGACCCAGTACTTC.

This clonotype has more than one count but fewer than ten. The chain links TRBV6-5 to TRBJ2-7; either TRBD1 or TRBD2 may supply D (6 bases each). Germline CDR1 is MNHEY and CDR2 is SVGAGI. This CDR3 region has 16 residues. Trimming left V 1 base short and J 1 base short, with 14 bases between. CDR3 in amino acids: CASSYLGGRPSYEQYF. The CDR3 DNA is TGTGCCAGCAGTTACTTGGGGGGCCGGCCATCCTACGAGCAGTACTTC.

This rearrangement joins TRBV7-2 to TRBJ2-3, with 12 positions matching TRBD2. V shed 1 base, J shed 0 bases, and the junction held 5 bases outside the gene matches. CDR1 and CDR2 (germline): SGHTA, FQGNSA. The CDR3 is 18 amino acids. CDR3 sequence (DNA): TGTGCCAGCAGCTTAGGCTCCCTAGCGGGAGGGAGCACAGATACGCAGTATTTT. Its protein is CASSLGSLAGGSTDTQYF.

The CDR3 DNA sequence: TGTGCCAGCAGAGGCGGGAGTTCGGTTAGAACCGGGGAGCTGTTTTTT. This translates into CASRGGSSVRTGELFF. The chain combines TRBV6-1 with TRBJ2-2; 7 bases line up with TRBD2. Germline V gives CDR1 MNHNS, CDR2 SASEGT. CDR3 length equals 16 residues. With V trimmed by 6 bases and J by 5 bases, 12 bases remained unmatched.

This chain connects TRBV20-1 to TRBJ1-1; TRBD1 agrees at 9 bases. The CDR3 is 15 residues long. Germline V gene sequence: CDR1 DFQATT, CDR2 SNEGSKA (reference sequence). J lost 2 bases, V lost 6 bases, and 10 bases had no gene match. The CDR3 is CSAPNRGQLNTEAFF. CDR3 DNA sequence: TGCAGTGCCCCTAACAGGGGGCAATTAAACACTGAAGCTTTCTTT.

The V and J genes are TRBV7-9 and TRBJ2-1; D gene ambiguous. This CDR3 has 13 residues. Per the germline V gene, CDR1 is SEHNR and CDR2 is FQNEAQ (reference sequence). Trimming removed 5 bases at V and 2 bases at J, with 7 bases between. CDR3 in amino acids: CASSPTAYNEQFF. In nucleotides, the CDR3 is TGTGCCAGCAGCCCCACGGCCTACAATGAGCAGTTCTTC.

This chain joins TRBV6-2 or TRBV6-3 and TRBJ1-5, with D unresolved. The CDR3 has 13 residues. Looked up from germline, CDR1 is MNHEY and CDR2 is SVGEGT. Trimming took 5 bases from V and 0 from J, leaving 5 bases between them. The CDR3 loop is CASSGHSNQPQHF. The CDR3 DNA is TGTGCCAGCAGTGGTCATAGCAATCAGCCCCAGCATTTT.

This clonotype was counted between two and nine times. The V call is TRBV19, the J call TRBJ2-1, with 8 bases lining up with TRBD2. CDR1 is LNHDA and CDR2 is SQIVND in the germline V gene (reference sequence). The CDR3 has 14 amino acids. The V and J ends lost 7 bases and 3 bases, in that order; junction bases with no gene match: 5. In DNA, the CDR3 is TGTGCCAGTATTCCGGCGGGGGGCTACAATGAGCAGTTCTTC. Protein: CASIPAGGYNEQFF.

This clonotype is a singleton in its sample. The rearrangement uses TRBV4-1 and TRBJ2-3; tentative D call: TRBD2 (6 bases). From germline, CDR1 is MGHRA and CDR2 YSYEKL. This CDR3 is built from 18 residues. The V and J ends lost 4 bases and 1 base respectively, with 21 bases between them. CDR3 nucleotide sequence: TGCGCCAGCAGCCCCGATAAGTTCCCGACGGGAGGCACAGATACGCAGTATTTT. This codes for CASSPDKFPTGGTDTQYF.

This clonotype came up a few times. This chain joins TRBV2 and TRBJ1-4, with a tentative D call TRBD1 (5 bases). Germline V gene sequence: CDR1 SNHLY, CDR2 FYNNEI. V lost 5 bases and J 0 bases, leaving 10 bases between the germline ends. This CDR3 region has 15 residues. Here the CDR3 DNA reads TGTGCCAGCAGTACTCAGGGAGCAACTAATGAAAAACTGTTTTTT. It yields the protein CASSTQGATNEKLFF.

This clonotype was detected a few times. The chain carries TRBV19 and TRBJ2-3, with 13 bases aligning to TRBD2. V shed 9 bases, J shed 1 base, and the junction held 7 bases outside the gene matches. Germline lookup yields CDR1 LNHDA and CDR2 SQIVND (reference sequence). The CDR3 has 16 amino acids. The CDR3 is CASSIGLAGGTDTQYF. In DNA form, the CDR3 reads TGTGCCAGCAGCATTGGACTAGCGGGAGGCACAGATACGCAGTATTTT. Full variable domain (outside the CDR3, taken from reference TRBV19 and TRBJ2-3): DGGITQSPKYLFRKEGQNVTLSCEQNLNHDAMYWYRQDPGQGLRLIYYSQIVNDFQKGDIAEGYSVSREKKESFPLTVTSAQKNPTAFYLCASSIGLAGGTDTQYFGPGTRLTVL.

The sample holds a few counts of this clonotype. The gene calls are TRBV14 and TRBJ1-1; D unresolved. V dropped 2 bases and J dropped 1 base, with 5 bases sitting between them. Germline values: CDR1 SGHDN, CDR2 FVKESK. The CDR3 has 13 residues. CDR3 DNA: TGTGCCAGCAGCCAATCAGGGAACACTGAAGCTTTCTTT. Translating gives CASSQSGNTEAFF.